These 26 T cell receptor beta chains came from one sample sequenced in a study of cytomegalovirus exposure and HLA in healthy donors. In the PCR, 60 Vbeta and 13 Jbeta primers were used. TCRdb's table, derived via immunoSEQ multiplex PCR, lists solely in-frame clones and lacks some. The profile shows 150,000 to 200,000 clones, 75% to 85% of them singletons. Material: PBMCs. Receptor source: a woman under 30 in good health and CMV-seronegative.

V usage is TRBV6-5 and J usage is TRBJ2-7; D not certain. V dropped 2 bases and J dropped 0 bases, with 11 bases sitting between them. CDR1 is MNHEY, CDR2 SVGAGI, per germline. The CDR3 loop spans 15 amino acids. CDR3 in DNA: TGTGCCAGCAGTTACGAGAGAATAAGCTCCTACGAGCAGTACTTC. It codes for CASSYERISSYEQYF.

V usage is TRBV7-8 and J usage is TRBJ2-2; 7 nucleotides line up with TRBD1. The CDR3 sequence is 14 residues long. Per germline, CDR1 SGHVS and CDR2 FQNEAQ. J lost 3 bases, V lost 5 bases, and 3 bases had no gene match. For the CDR3, the DNA is TGTGCCAGCAGCCCCACAGGGGACACCGGGGAGCTGTTTTTT. Translating gives CASSPTGDTGELFF.

The rearrangement joins TRBV6-1 to TRBJ2-3, with 7 bases matching TRBD1. Germline-derived CDR1 and CDR2 are MNHNS and SASEGT. V trimming: 1 base; J trimming: 1 base; junction bases outside the gene matches: 8. The CDR3 consists of 17 residues. CDR3 loop: CASSEGWDRGGTDTQYF. Written as DNA, the CDR3 is TGTGCCAGCAGTGAAGGTTGGGACAGAGGGGGCACAGATACGCAGTATTTT.

In nucleotides, the CDR3 is TGTGCCAGTAGCACGGGGATCTCTGGAAACACCATATATTTT. Protein product: CASSTGISGNTIYF. V usage is TRBV19 and J usage is TRBJ1-3; D not certain. CDR3 length equals 14 residues. The V and J ends lost 6 bases and 0 bases respectively, with 9 bases between them. From germline, CDR1 is LNHDA and CDR2 SQIVND (reference sequence).

The chain combines TRBV10-3 with TRBJ2-1; 7 bases agree with TRBD1. CDR3 size: 16 residues. From germline, CDR1 is ENHRY and CDR2 SYGVKD. Trimming took 5 bases from V and 3 from J; bases not matched to a gene: 10. The CDR3 loop is CAISSVQGNDYNEQFF. The CDR3 DNA sequence: TGTGCCATCAGTTCAGTACAGGGGAACGACTACAATGAGCAGTTCTTC.

CDR3 protein: CASSLGPSGAEEQYF. The CDR3 DNA is TGTGCCAGCAGTTTAGGTCCTAGCGGGGCCGAGGAGCAGTACTTC. The chain joins TRBV28 to TRBJ2-7, with 9 positions matching TRBD2. The V gene's germline CDR1 is MDHEN and CDR2 SYDVKM. This CDR3 has 15 residues. The V segment lost 2 bases and the J segment 7 bases; nucleotides outside the gene matches: 9.

The CDR3 loop reads CASSFAAEAYEQYF. The CDR3 DNA follows: TGCGCCAGCAGCTTTGCAGCTGAGGCCTACGAGCAGTACTTC. The chain uses TRBV5-1 and TRBJ2-7; D unclear. CDR3 size: 14 residues. Germline CDR1 is SGHRS and CDR2 is YFSETQ. The V end lost 2 bases, the J end lost 2 bases, and 11 bases lay between the germline ends. Full variable domain (rest looked up from reference TRBV5-1 and TRBJ2-7): KAGVTQTPRYLIKTRGQQVTLSCSPISGHRSVSWYQQTPGQGLQFLFEYFSETQRNKGNFPGRFSGRQFSNSRSEMNVSTLELGDSALYLCASSFAAEAYEQYFGPGTRLTVT.

This sequence joins TRBV5-1 and TRBJ2-1, with TRBD1 identical over 7 bases. V lost 0 bases to trimming and J lost 3 bases; unmatched junction nucleotides: 3. Per germline, CDR1 SGHRS and CDR2 YFSETQ. This CDR3 has 15 residues. CDR3 DNA sequence: TGCGCCAGCAGCTTGGCGGGACAGCTCTACAATGAGCAGTTCTTC. Amino acid sequence: CASSLAGQLYNEQFF. The full variable domain, its missing parts supplied by reference TRBV5-1 and TRBJ2-1, is KAGVTQTPRYLIKTRGQQVTLSCSPISGHRSVSWYQQTPGQGLQFLFEYFSETQRNKGNFPGRFSGRQFSNSRSEMNVSTLELGDSALYLCASSLAGQLYNEQFFGPGTRLTVL.

This chain joins TRBV6-5 and TRBJ2-1; no reliable D call. Germline CDR1 MNHEY, CDR2 SVGAGI. CDR3 length equals 13 residues. V was pared by 0 bases and J by 5 bases, with 5 bases between. CDR3 in DNA: TGTGCCAGCAGTTACTCAAGAGACAATGAGCAGTTCTTC. Protein product: CASSYSRDNEQFF.

CDR3 sequence (DNA): TGTGCCAGCAGCAAAGTGCCTGACAAAAATAGCTATGGCTACACCTTC. This encodes CASSKVPDKNSYGYTF. The rearrangement joins TRBV21-1 to TRBJ1-2; the DNA was not compared with TRBD1, the D call given in the table. TRBV21-1 is given as a pseudogene. There are 16 residues in the CDR3.

The CDR3 DNA sequence: TGTGCCAGCACTCTCCTAGCGGGAGGGGAGACCCAGTACTTC. Translating gives CASTLLAGGETQYF. The V call is TRBV2, the J call TRBJ2-5; 12 bases line up with TRBD2. Germline V gives CDR1 SNHLY, CDR2 FYNNEI. This CDR3 has 14 residues. V lost 7 bases, J lost 5 bases, and 5 bases stayed unmatched. Drawing the rest from reference TRBV2 and TRBJ2-5, the complete variable domain is EPEVTQTPSHQVTQMGQEVILRCVPISNHLYFYWYRQILGQKVEFLVSFYNNEISEKSEIFDDQFSVERPDGSNFTLKIRSTKLEDSAMYFCASTLLAGGETQYFGPGTRLLVL.

The rearrangement joins TRBV6-1 to TRBJ1-2, with D maybe TRBD1 (5 bases). Trimming cost V 1 base and J 6 bases, with 15 bases left between them. Germline-derived CDR1 and CDR2 are MNHNS and SASEGT. This CDR3 contains 15 residues. The chain's CDR3 is CASSEVGAPQDGYTF. CDR3 DNA: TGTGCCAGCAGTGAAGTTGGGGCGCCTCAGGATGGCTACACCTTC.

The gene calls are TRBV27 and TRBJ2-7; 7 nucleotides match TRBD2. The V gene's germline CDR1 is MNHEY and CDR2 SMNVEV (reference sequence). This CDR3 has 14 residues. V was clipped by 7 bases and J by 1 base; unmatched bases: 7. The CDR3 loop reads CASKPGLPSYEQYF. CDR3 nucleotides: TGTGCCAGCAAACCGGGACTACCTTCCTACGAGCAGTACTTC.

The rearrangement uses TRBV27 and TRBJ2-3; 9 nucleotides align to TRBD2. Germline V CDR1 and CDR2: MNHEY, SMNVEV (reference sequence). CDR3 length equals 14 residues. Trimming cost V 5 bases and J 2 bases; bases outside gene matches: 2. CDR3 coding DNA: TGTGCCAGCAGTCTAGCGGGGCCCACAGATACGCAGTATTTT. Amino acids: CASSLAGPTDTQYF.

This clone showed up just once. V is TRBV6-6 and J is TRBJ1-5; D remains ambiguous. V was clipped by 6 bases and J by 4 bases, with 19 bases between them. The CDR3 runs to 16 residues. Germline CDR1 MNHNY, CDR2 SVGAGI (reference sequence). CDR3: CASRLTSSGLNQPQHF. Here the CDR3 DNA reads TGTGCCAGCAGATTGACTAGTTCAGGCTTGAATCAGCCCCAGCATTTT.

This chain uses TRBV2 with TRBJ2-2; 9 bases agree with TRBD2. The germline gives CDR1 SNHLY, CDR2 FYNNEI. The CDR3 runs to 17 residues. Unmatched junction bases numbered 4, after V lost 1 base and J lost 1 base. CDR3 bases: TGTGCCAGCAGTGAAGAAAAGACTAGCGGGAACACCGGGGAGCTGTTTTTT. Amino acid sequence: CASSEEKTSGNTGELFF.

The sample holds one count of this clone. This sequence joins TRBV18 and TRBJ2-1, with D perhaps matching TRBD1 (6 bases). Looked up from germline, CDR1 is KGHSH and CDR2 is LQKENI. CDR3 length: 17 amino acids. Between the trimmed V and J ends, which lost 0 bases and 0 bases, there was a span of 12 bases. CDR3 sequence reads: CASSPPYGQSSYNEQFF. Here the CDR3 DNA reads TGTGCCAGCTCACCACCGTACGGACAGAGCTCCTACAATGAGCAGTTCTTC. Based on the CDR3 plus reference TRBV18 and TRBJ2-1, the full variable domain is NAGVMQNPRHLVRRRGQEARLRCSPMKGHSHVYWYRQLPEEGLKFMVYLQKENIIDESGMPKERFSAEFPKEGPSILRIQQVVRGDSAAYFCASSPPYGQSSYNEQFFGPGTRLTVL.

This clone has a single count. The chain is built from TRBV11-2 and TRBJ1-1, with 9 bases lining up with TRBD1. The germline V gene has CDR1 SGHAT and CDR2 FQNNGV. CDR3 size: 16 residues. Germline trimming cut 2 bases from V and 1 base from J; bases unmatched to any gene: 5. CDR3 DNA: TGTGCCAGCAGCTTAAGGACAGGGGTGGAGAACACTGAAGCTTTCTTT. Protein: CASSLRTGVENTEAFF.

This clone was recorded a few times. The V call is TRBV12-5, the J call TRBJ1-4, with D possibly TRBD1 on 6 matching bases. The CDR3 spans 14 residues. Germline V gene sequence: CDR1 LGHNT, CDR2 FRNRAP. Trimming took off 5 bases at V and 12 bases at J, with 19 bases between the two ends. In DNA, the CDR3 is TGTGCTAGTGGTCTGGAACAGGGATTCGGGGAACTGTTTTTT. It yields the protein CASGLEQGFGELFF. The full variable domain, its missing parts supplied by reference TRBV12-5 and TRBJ1-4, is DARVTQTPRHKVTEMGQEVTMRCQPILGHNTVFWYRQTMMQGLELLAYFRNRAPLDDSGMPKDRFSAEMPDATLATLKIQPSEPRDSAVYFCASGLEQGFGELFFGSGTQLSVL.

The V and J genes are TRBV6-6 and TRBJ1-6; D gene uncertain. The CDR3 contains 13 residues. With 2 bases removed from V and 9 bases from J, the gap between germline ends came to 8 bases. CDR1 is MNHNY and CDR2 is SVGAGI in the germline V gene (reference sequence). The CDR3 region has the DNA TGTGCCAGCAGTTACGCGGCGGCTTCACCCCTCCACTTT. This gives the protein CASSYAAASPLHF.

The chain recombines TRBV29-1 with TRBJ2-3; no reliable D call. Per germline, CDR1 SQVTM and CDR2 ANQGSEA. The CDR3 totals 13 residues. Trimming cost V 3 bases and J 2 bases, with 9 bases left between them. CDR3 sequence reads: CSVDAVDTDTQYF. The CDR3 region has the DNA TGCAGCGTTGACGCGGTTGACACAGATACGCAGTATTTT.

V and J are TRBV4-1 and TRBJ1-2; D not certain. This CDR3 has 13 amino acids. CDR1 and CDR2 (germline): MGHRA, YSYEKL. Trimming pared 0 bases from V and 5 bases from J, leaving 7 bases between. The CDR3 bases are TGCGCCAGCAGCCAAGATCATGCGTATGGCTACACCTTC. It is translated as CASSQDHAYGYTF.

The J gene is TRBJ2-5, the V gene TRBV7-7; 7 bases map to TRBD2. The J segment lost 3 bases and the V segment lost 0 bases, leaving 4 bases of the junction unmatched. The CDR3 is 15 amino acids. CDR1 SSHAT and CDR2 FNYEAQ come from the germline V gene (reference sequence). For the CDR3, the DNA is TGTGCCAGCAGCTTAGCGGCGGGGGAGGAAGAGACCCAGTACTTC. Its translation: CASSLAAGEEETQYF. The variable domain in full, with the rest retrieved from reference TRBV7-7 and TRBJ2-5, is GAGVSQSPRYKVTKRGQDVTLRCDPISSHATLYWYQQALGQGPEFLTYFNYEAQPDKSGLPSDRFSAERPEGSISTLTIQRTEQRDSAMYRCASSLAAGEEETQYFGPGTRLLVL.

Concerning this clone itself: The junction shows a germline mismatch at one end, possibly a read error. V and J are TRBV7-9 and TRBJ1-2; D unresolved. Germline CDR1 is SEHNR and CDR2 is FQNEAQ (reference sequence). The CDR3 loop spans 12 amino acids. CDR3 residues: CSSSTEAYGYTF. In DNA form, the CDR3 reads TGTTCCAGCAGCACTGAGGCTTATGGCTACACCTTC.

The chain recombines TRBV7-9 with TRBJ2-7, with 9 positions matching TRBD1. The CDR3 totals 14 residues. The junction had 5 bases not matched to a gene; V was cut back by 2 bases and J by 6 bases. Germline assignment: CDR1 SEHNR and CDR2 FQNEAQ (reference sequence). This CDR3 reads CASSLKQGAGEQYF. The CDR3 DNA reads TGTGCCAGCAGCTTAAAACAGGGGGCGGGCGAGCAGTACTTC.

Turning to this clone: Other DNA sequences in this specimen translate into the identical CDR3. The CDR3 region has the DNA TGTGCCAGCAGTTCGGGACAACTCTATGGCTACACCTTC. The encoded protein is CASSSGQLYGYTF. The chain combines TRBV27 with TRBJ1-2, with D tentatively TRBD1 (6 bases). Germline V gene lookup returns CDR1 MNHEY and CDR2 SMNVEV (reference sequence). The CDR3 extends over 13 amino acids. Trimming took 4 bases from V and 4 from J, leaving 10 bases between them.